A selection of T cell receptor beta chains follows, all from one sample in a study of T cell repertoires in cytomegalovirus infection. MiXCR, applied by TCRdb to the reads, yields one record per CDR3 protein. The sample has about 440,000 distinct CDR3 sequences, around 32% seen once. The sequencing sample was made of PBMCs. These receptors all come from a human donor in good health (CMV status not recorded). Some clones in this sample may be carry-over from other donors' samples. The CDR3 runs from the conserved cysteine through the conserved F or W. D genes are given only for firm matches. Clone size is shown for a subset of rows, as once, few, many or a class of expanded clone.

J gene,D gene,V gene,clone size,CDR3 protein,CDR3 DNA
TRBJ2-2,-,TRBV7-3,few,CASSKDAAGELFF,TGTGCCAGCAGCAAGGACGCGGCCGGGGAGCTGTTTTTT
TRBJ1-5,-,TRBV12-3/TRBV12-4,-,CASSLRPEYSNQPQHF,TGTGCCAGCAGTCTGCGCCCCGAGTATAGCAATCAGCCCCAGCATTTT
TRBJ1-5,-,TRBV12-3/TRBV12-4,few,CASSLSGGHQPQHF,TGTGCCAGCAGTTTATCGGGGGGCCACCAGCCCCAGCATTTT
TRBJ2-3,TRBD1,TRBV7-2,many,CASSPGQAGADTQYF,TGTGCCAGCAGCCCCGGACAGGCAGGGGCAGATACGCAGTATTTT
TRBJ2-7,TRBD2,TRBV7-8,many,CASSGRLAGHSYEQYF,TGTGCCAGCAGCGGCAGACTAGCGGGGCACTCCTACGAGCAGTACTTC
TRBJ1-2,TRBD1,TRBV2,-,CASSGGGTGATEYGYTF,TGTGCCAGCAGTGGAGGGGGCACAGGGGCCACTGAATATGGCTACACCTTC
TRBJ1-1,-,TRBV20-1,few,CSAPRGGGRTEAFF,TGCAGTGCCCCGAGGGGGGGTGGAAGGACTGAAGCTTTCTTT
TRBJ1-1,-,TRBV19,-,CASSTRRRHTEAFF,TGTGCCAGTAGTACCCGACGACGACACACTGAAGCTTTCTTT
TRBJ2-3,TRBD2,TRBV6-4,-,CASRALAGGTLDTQYF,TGTGCCAGCAGGGCCCTAGCGGGGGGCACGTTAGATACGCAGTATTTT
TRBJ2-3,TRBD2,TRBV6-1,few,CASRQGTSYYF,TGTGCCAGCAGGCAGGGGACTAGTTATTATTTT
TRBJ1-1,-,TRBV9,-,CASSVTGSGMNTEAFF,TGTGCCAGCAGCGTCACAGGGTCTGGTATGAACACTGAAGCTTTCTTT
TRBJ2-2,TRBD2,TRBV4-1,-,CASSQLGGADTGELFF,TGCGCCAGCAGCCAACTCGGGGGGGCGGACACCGGGGAGCTGTTTTTT
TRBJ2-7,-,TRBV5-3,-,CASSLPQNSYEQYF,TGTGCCAGCAGCTTACCACAAAACTCCTACGAGCAGTACTTC
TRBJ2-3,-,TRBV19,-,CASSMGTTDTQYF,TGTGCCAGTAGTATGGGGACTACAGATACGCAGTATTTT
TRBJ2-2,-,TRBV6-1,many,CASKIRGVDTGELFF,TGTGCGAGCAAAATAAGGGGGGTTGACACCGGGGAGCTGTTTTTT
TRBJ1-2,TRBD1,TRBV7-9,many,CASSLYLDRVRYGYTF,TGTGCCAGCAGCTTATATTTGGACAGGGTGCGCTATGGCTACACCTTC
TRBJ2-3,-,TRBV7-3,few,CASSAGSSPNTQYF,TGTGCCAGCAGCGCCGGCTCGTCCCCTAATACGCAGTATTTT
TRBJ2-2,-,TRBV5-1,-,CASSSARNTGELFF,TGCGCCAGCAGCTCAGCGCGAAACACCGGGGAGCTGTTTTTT
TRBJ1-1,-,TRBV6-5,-,CASSYSRGANTEAFF,TGTGCCAGCAGTTACTCAAGGGGGGCGAACACTGAAGCTTTCTTT
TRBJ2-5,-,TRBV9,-,CASSVDPRGIRETQYF,TGTGCCAGCAGCGTAGATCCCCGGGGCATAAGAGAGACCCAGTACTTC
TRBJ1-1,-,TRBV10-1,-,CASSDSGLAGTEAFF,TGCGCCAGCAGTGACTCGGGACTTGCAGGAACTGAAGCTTTCTTT
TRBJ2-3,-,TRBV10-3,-,CAISEGESQYF,TGTGCCATCAGTGAAGGGGAATCGCAGTATTTT
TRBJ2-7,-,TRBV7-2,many,CASSWGGQSYEQYF,TGTGCCAGCAGCTGGGGTGGCCAATCCTACGAGCAGTACTTC